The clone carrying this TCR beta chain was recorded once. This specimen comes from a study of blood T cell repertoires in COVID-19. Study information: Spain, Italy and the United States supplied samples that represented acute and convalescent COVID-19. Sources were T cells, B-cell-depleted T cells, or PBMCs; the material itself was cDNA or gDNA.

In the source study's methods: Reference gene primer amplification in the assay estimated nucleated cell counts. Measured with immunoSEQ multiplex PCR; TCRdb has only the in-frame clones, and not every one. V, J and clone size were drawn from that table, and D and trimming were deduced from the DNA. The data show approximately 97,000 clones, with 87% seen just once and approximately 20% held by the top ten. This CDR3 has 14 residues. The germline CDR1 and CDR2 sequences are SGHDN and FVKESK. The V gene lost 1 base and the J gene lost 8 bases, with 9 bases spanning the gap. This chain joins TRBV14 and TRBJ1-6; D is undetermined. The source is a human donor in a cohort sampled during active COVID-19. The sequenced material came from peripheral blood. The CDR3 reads CASSQVSVYSPLHF. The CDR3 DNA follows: TGTGCCAGCAGCCAAGTGTCAGTTTATTCACCCCTCCACTTT. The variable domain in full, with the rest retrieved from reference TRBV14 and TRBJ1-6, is EAGVTQFPSHSVIEKGQTVTLRCDPISGHDNLYWYRRVMGKEIKFLLHFVKESKQDESGMPNNRFLAERTGGTYSTLKVQPAELEDSGVYFCASSQVSVYSPLHFGNGTRLTVT.